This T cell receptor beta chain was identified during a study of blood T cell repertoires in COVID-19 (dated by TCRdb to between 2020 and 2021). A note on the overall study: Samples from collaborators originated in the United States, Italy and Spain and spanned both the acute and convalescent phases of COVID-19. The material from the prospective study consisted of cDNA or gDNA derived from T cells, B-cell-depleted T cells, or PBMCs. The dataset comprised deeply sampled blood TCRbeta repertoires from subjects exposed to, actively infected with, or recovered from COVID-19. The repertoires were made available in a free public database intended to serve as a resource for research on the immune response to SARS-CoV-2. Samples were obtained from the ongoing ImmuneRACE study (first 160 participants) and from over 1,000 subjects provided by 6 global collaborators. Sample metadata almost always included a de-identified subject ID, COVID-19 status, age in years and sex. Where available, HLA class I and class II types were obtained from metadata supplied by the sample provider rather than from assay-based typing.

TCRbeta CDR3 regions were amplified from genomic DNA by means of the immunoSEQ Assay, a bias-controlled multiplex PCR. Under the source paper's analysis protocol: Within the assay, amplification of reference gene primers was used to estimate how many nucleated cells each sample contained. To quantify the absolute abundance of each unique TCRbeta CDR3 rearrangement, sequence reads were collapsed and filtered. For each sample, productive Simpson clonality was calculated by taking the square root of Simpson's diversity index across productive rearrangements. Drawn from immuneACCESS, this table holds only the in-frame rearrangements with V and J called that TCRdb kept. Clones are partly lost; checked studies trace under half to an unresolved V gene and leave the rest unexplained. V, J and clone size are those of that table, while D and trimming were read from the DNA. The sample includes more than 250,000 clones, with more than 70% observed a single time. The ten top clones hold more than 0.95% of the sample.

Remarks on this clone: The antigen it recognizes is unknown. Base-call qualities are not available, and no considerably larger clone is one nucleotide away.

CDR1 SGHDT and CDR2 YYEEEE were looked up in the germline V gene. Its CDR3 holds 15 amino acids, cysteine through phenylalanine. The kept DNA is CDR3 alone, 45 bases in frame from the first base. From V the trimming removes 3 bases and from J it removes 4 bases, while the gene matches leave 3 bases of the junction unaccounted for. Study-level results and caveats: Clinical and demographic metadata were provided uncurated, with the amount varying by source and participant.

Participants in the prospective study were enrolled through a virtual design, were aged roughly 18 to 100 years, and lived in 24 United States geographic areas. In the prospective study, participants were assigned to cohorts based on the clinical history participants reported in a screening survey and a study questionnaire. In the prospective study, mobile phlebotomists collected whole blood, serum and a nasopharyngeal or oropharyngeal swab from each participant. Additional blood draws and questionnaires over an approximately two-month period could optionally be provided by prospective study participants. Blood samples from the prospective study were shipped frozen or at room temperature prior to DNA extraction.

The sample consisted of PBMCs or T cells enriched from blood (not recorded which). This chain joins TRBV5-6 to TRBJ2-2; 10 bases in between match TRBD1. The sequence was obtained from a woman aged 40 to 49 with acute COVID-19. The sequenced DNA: TGTGCCAGCAGCTGGGGACAGGGGTCCACCGGGGAGCTGTTTTTT. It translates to CASSWGQGSTGELFF.